There are many counts of the clone carrying this T cell receptor (beta chain). TCRdb ran MiXCR on the RT-PCR reads and lists one entry per CDR3 protein. The table lists around 700,000 distinct CDR3 sequences, more than 13% of them singletons. This CDR3 comprises 14 residues. Germline V CDR1 and CDR2: KGHDR, SFDVKD. V was cut by 4 bases and J by 3 bases, with 9 bases left in between. The sequence was obtained from a female donor in good health, serving as a healthy control. What was sequenced was memory CD4+ T cells from blood. The V gene is TRBV24-1, the J gene TRBJ2-1; D gene ambiguous. The CDR3 is CATSENSGYNEQFF. The CDR3 coding sequence is TGTGCCACCAGTGAAAATAGTGGCTACAATGAGCAGTTCTTC.